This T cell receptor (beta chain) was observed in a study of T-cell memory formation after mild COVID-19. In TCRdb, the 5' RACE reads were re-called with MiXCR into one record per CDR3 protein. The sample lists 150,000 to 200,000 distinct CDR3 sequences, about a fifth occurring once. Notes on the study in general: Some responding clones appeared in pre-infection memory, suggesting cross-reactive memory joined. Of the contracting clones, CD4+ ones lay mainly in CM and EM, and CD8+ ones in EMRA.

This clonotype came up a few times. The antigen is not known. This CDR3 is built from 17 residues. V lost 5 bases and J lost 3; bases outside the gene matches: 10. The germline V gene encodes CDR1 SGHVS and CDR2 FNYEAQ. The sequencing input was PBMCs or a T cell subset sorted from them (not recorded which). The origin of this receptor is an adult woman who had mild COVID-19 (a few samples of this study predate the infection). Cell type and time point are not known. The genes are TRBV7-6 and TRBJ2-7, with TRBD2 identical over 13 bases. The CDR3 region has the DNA TGTGCCAGCAGCCCCGGACTAGCGGGAGAGTTGAGCTACGAGCAGTACTTC. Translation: CASSPGLAGELSYEQYF.